This T cell receptor beta chain emerged from a study of blood T cell repertoires in COVID-19. The wider study: The United States, Italy and Spain provided the acute and convalescent COVID-19 samples.

Per the authors' pipeline: How many nucleated cells were present was estimated from reference gene primer amplification. Repertoires were generated with immunoSEQ multiplex PCR, while TCRdb's copy carries only in-frame clones and drops some. V and J calls and clone size are as listed in that table; D and trimming were resolved from the DNA. The profile shows about 480,000 clones, approximately 88% of them singletons. J lost 0 bases, V lost 4 bases, and 9 bases had no gene match. The CDR3 runs to 17 residues. In germline, CDR1 is MNHNS, CDR2 SASEGT. Sequencing was carried out using PBMCs or T cells enriched from blood (not recorded which). The TCR comes from a woman aged 40-49 years who had recovered from COVID-19. The genes are TRBV6-1 and TRBJ1-5; 7 nucleotides line up with TRBD1. The DNA for the CDR3 is TGTGCCAGCAGTGGCCGGGACAGCTACCTTAGCAATCAGCCCCAGCATTTT. Translation: CASSGRDSYLSNQPQHF.